The 25 T cell receptor beta chains in this list originate from one sample, sequenced in a study of OX40 agonist ivuxolimab in advanced cancers. Here immunoSEQ multiplex PCR was the method, and the copy in TCRdb shows in-frame clones only, minus some. In the table there are tens of thousands of clones, just over 85% of which are singletons. The sequencing used CD4+ or CD8+ T cells sorted from blood, collected in a trial of the OX40 agonist ivuxolimab. The receptor set was obtained from an adult with an advanced solid tumor such as melanoma, head and neck, liver or kidney cancer.

The chain carries TRBV7-8 and TRBJ2-7, with 11 nucleotides matching TRBD1. Germline V lookup: CDR1 SGHVS, CDR2 FQNEAQ. This CDR3 contains 14 residues. J gave up 7 bases and V 5 bases, and 7 bases lay outside the gene matches. The CDR3 loop is CASSAGQGAGEQYF. For the CDR3, the DNA is TGTGCCAGCAGCGCCGGACAGGGGGCGGGGGAGCAGTACTTC.

This clone was counted a single time. The chain combines TRBV19 with TRBJ1-2; the D is unclear. CDR1 is LNHDA and CDR2 is SQIVND in the germline V gene (reference sequence). The CDR3 runs to 14 residues. With 3 bases removed from V and 4 bases from J, the gap between germline ends came to 12 bases. The CDR3 loop is CASSIPGVSYGYTF. Here the CDR3 DNA reads TGTGCCAGTAGTATTCCAGGCGTCAGCTATGGCTACACCTTC.

This clone showed up just a few times. V and J are TRBV28 and TRBJ2-7; 8 nucleotides match TRBD2. Looked up from germline, CDR1 is MDHEN and CDR2 is SYDVKM. The V gene end was trimmed by 7 bases and the J gene end by 1 base; junction bases not matched to a gene: 9. The CDR3 loop spans 15 amino acids. This CDR3 reads CASTWSRGASYEQYF. The CDR3 DNA is TGTGCCAGCACCTGGTCGCGGGGGGCATCCTACGAGCAGTACTTC. Together with reference TRBV28 and TRBJ2-7, the CDR3 gives the full variable domain: DVKVTQSSRYLVKRTGEKVFLECVQDMDHENMFWYRQDPGLGLRLIYFSYDVKMKEKGDIPEGYSVSREKKERFSLILESASTNQTSMYLCASTWSRGASYEQYFGPGTRLTVT.

This chain joins TRBV15 and TRBJ2-3; 9 nucleotides line up with TRBD2. CDR3 length: 15 residues. Losses at the gene ends were 0 bases for V and 6 bases for J; bases not matched to a gene: 4. Germline V gives CDR1 LNHNV, CDR2 YYDKDF (reference sequence). This CDR3 reads CATSREAGGMDTQYF. The CDR3 DNA reads as TGTGCCACCAGCAGAGAAGCGGGAGGAATGGATACGCAGTATTTT.

The chain links TRBV10-3 to TRBJ1-4; a weak D match, TRBD1 (5 bases). There are 12 residues in the CDR3. Trimming cost V 6 bases and J 5 bases, with 7 bases left between them. Germline V gene lookup returns CDR1 ENHRY and CDR2 SYGVKD. The CDR3 DNA reads TGTGCCATCAGGGGGCAGAATGAAAAACTGTTTTTT. Amino acid sequence: CAIRGQNEKLFF.

CDR3 in amino acids: CASSSRNEGPYEQYF. The DNA for the CDR3 is TGTGCCAGCAGTTCCCGAAATGAGGGACCCTACGAGCAGTACTTC. The genes are TRBV28 and TRBJ2-7; D assignment may be TRBD1 or TRBD2 (5 bases each). The length of the CDR3 is 15 residues. The germline V gene has CDR1 MDHEN and CDR2 SYDVKM. V was cut by 4 bases and J by 2 bases, with 15 bases left in between.

The rearrangement uses TRBV4-2 and TRBJ1-5; TRBD1 agrees at 8 bases. Germline loops: CDR1 LGHNA, CDR2 YNFKEQ. Unmatched junction bases numbered 3, after V lost 2 bases and J lost 6 bases. This CDR3 is built from 14 residues. The CDR3 DNA reads as TGTGCCAGCAGCCAAATGGACAGGGCTCAGCCCCAGCATTTT. This sequence encodes CASSQMDRAQPQHF.

The chain is built from TRBV19 and TRBJ2-2; 13 bases align to TRBD2. The CDR3 loop spans 16 amino acids. CDR1 is LNHDA and CDR2 is SQIVND in the germline V gene (reference sequence). The trim removed 9 bases at V and 4 bases at J, leaving 8 bases unmatched. The CDR3 coding sequence is TGTGCCAGCAAGACTAGCGGGGGGCAGGGCACCGGGGAGCTGTTTTTT. Its translation: CASKTSGGQGTGELFF.

The chain combines TRBV5-5 with TRBJ2-5; TRBD2 matches at 13 bases. The CDR3 length is 15 residues. Germline V lookup: CDR1 SGHKS, CDR2 YYEKEE (reference sequence). V gave up 0 bases and J gave up 5 bases; unmatched junction bases: 1. The CDR3, as DNA: TGTGCCAGCAGCTTGGGGACTAGCGGGAGTGAGACCCAGTACTTC. It codes for CASSLGTSGSETQYF. The complete variable domain, with remaining parts taken from reference TRBV5-5 and TRBJ2-5, reads DAGVTQSPTHLIKTRGQQVTLRCSPISGHKSVSWYQQVLGQGPQFIFQYYEKEERGRGNFPDRFSARQFPNYSSELNVNALLLGDSALYLCASSLGTSGSETQYFGPGTRLLVL.

Only a few counts were recorded for this clone. The chain recombines TRBV7-8 with TRBJ1-5; unclear D gene. There are 12 residues in the CDR3. V lost 5 bases, J lost 9 bases, and 11 bases lay in between. Germline assignment: CDR1 SGHVS and CDR2 FQNEAQ. As DNA, the CDR3 is TGTGCCAGCAGCGCCCCCCCGATGCCCCAGCATTTT. Translating it yields CASSAPPMPQHF.

This clone was seen only once. The chain employs TRBV2 and TRBJ1-4; 7 bases match TRBD1. The junction had 5 bases not matched to a gene; V was cut back by 7 bases and J by 0 bases. There are 15 residues in the CDR3. Looked up from germline, CDR1 is SNHLY and CDR2 is FYNNEI. For the CDR3, the DNA is TGTGCCAGCAAACAGGGGCGAACAACTAATGAAAAACTGTTTTTT. Translation: CASKQGRTTNEKLFF.

The chain links TRBV23-1 to TRBJ2-7, with 11 bases fitting TRBD2. TRBV23-1 is an ORF, and what it does is uncertain. This CDR3 contains 14 residues. J lost 4 bases, V lost 4 bases, and 3 bases had no gene match. The CDR3 spells CASSPRLAGYEQYF. The CDR3 DNA sequence: TGCGCCAGCAGTCCGAGACTAGCGGGGTACGAGCAGTACTTC.

V and J are TRBV6-6 and TRBJ1-5; the D gene is possibly TRBD1 (5 bases). Germline CDR1 reads MNHNY; CDR2 reads SVGAGI (reference sequence). The CDR3 is made up of 16 amino acids. V shed 5 bases and J shed 0 bases, with 14 bases lying between them. CDR3 residues: CASSRGGTFSNQPQHF. CDR3 coding DNA: TGTGCCAGCAGTCGGGGGGGGACGTTTAGCAATCAGCCCCAGCATTTT.

The chain employs TRBV7-3 and TRBJ2-3; 7 bases match TRBD2. V dropped 3 bases and J dropped 6; count of bases not matched to a gene: 6. From germline, CDR1 is SGHTA and CDR2 FQGTGA. CDR3 length equals 14 residues. CDR3 amino acids: CASSLTSPPDTQYF. DNA of the CDR3: TGTGCCAGCAGCTTGACTAGCCCACCGGATACGCAGTATTTT.

The V and J genes are TRBV7-8 and TRBJ2-2; tentatively, D is TRBD1 (6 bases). Germline V gene data show CDR1 as SGHVS and CDR2 as FQNEAQ. The CDR3 has 15 amino acids. The V end was cut by 6 bases, the J end by 3 bases, with 14 bases between. CDR3: CASRLDRIDTGELFF. The CDR3 DNA follows: TGTGCCAGCAGACTAGACAGGATAGACACCGGGGAGCTGTTTTTT.

The J gene is TRBJ1-1, the V gene TRBV2; 7 bases align to TRBD1. The germline V gene has CDR1 SNHLY and CDR2 FYNNEI. With V trimmed by 5 bases and J by 4 bases, 7 bases remained unmatched. The CDR3 is 14 residues long. CDR3 loop: CASSNRGLGTEAFF. In DNA, the CDR3 is TGTGCCAGCAGTAACAGGGGTTTGGGCACTGAAGCTTTCTTT. Variable domain in full (rest from reference TRBV2 and TRBJ1-1): EPEVTQTPSHQVTQMGQEVILRCVPISNHLYFYWYRQILGQKVEFLVSFYNNEISEKSEIFDDQFSVERPDGSNFTLKIRSTKLEDSAMYFCASSNRGLGTEAFFGQGTRLTVV.

The rearrangement uses TRBV28 and TRBJ2-2; D uncertain. Germline CDR1 and CDR2: MDHEN and SYDVKM. This CDR3 is 15 amino acids long. V lost 6 bases to trimming and J lost 0 bases, with 11 bases between them. CDR3 amino acids: CASRGFWSNTGELFF. In DNA form, the CDR3 reads TGTGCCAGCAGGGGATTTTGGTCGAACACCGGGGAGCTGTTTTTT. Using reference TRBV28 and TRBJ2-2 for the parts outside the CDR3, the full variable domain is DVKVTQSSRYLVKRTGEKVFLECVQDMDHENMFWYRQDPGLGLRLIYFSYDVKMKEKGDIPEGYSVSREKKERFSLILESASTNQTSMYLCASRGFWSNTGELFFGEGSRLTVL.

The chain has TRBV7-9 and TRBJ1-5; D gene ambiguous. CDR1 is SEHNR, CDR2 FQNEAQ, per germline (reference sequence). This CDR3 has 13 residues. Trimming stripped 1 base from V and 6 bases from J, with 7 bases between. This chain's CDR3 is CASSLGSSQPQHF. Written as DNA, the CDR3 is TGTGCCAGCAGCTTAGGGTCATCTCAGCCCCAGCATTTT.

The chain has TRBV2 and TRBJ1-4, with D hard to call. V was cut by 8 bases and J by 3 bases, with 10 bases left in between. The CDR3 loop spans 13 amino acids. Germline V gene lookup returns CDR1 SNHLY and CDR2 FYNNEI. Here the CDR3 DNA reads TGTGCCAGCGGTCGGGGTGCTAATGAAAAACTGTTTTTT. Translating gives CASGRGANEKLFF.

V is TRBV5-1 and J is TRBJ2-5; TRBD1 agrees at 7 bases. The V segment lost 0 bases and the J segment 3 bases; nucleotides outside the gene matches: 2. CDR3 size: 14 residues. Germline CDR1 SGHRS, CDR2 YFSETQ. The CDR3 bases are TGCGCCAGCAGCTTGGGTGGGACAGAAGAGACCCAGTACTTC. Amino acids: CASSLGGTEETQYF.

The chain couples TRBV30 to TRBJ1-1, with 7 nucleotides matching TRBD1. Looked up from germline, CDR1 is GTSNPN and CDR2 is SVGIG (reference sequence). V shed 2 bases, J shed 3 bases, and the junction held 3 bases outside the gene matches. The CDR3 contains 13 residues. The CDR3 region has the DNA TGTGCCTGGAGTCTCAGGGGGGACACTGAAGCTTTCTTT. Its translation: CAWSLRGDTEAFF. Full variable domain (rest looked up from reference TRBV30 and TRBJ1-1): SQTIHQWPATLVQPVGSPLSLECTVEGTSNPNLYWYRQAAGRGLQLLFYSVGIGQISSEVPQNLSASRPQDRQFILSSKKLLLSDSGFYLCAWSLRGDTEAFFGQGTRLTVV.

The chain is built from TRBV2 and TRBJ2-7, with 9 bases lining up with TRBD2. Germline assignment: CDR1 SNHLY and CDR2 FYNNEI. The trim removed 6 bases at V and 1 base at J, leaving 7 bases unmatched. The CDR3 runs 15 residues. In nucleotides, the CDR3 is TGTGCCAGCAGCCTGACTAGCGGAATATCCTACGAGCAGTACTTC. It is translated as CASSLTSGISYEQYF. Full variable domain (rest looked up from reference TRBV2 and TRBJ2-7): EPEVTQTPSHQVTQMGQEVILRCVPISNHLYFYWYRQILGQKVEFLVSFYNNEISEKSEIFDDQFSVERPDGSNFTLKIRSTKLEDSAMYFCASSLTSGISYEQYFGPGTRLTVT.

The rearrangement links TRBV6-1 to TRBJ1-2; the match to TRBD1 covers 8 bases. The V segment lost 0 bases and the J segment 7 bases; nucleotides outside the gene matches: 7. Germline V gene lookup returns CDR1 MNHNS and CDR2 SASEGT. This CDR3 is built from 15 residues. In nucleotides, the CDR3 is TGTGCCAGCAGTGAAGCAATCGACAGGGGCGGTGGCTACACCTTC. Translation gives CASSEAIDRGGGYTF.

This clone was seen more than once but under ten times. The chain uses TRBV25-1 and TRBJ2-7, with D possibly matching TRBD1 (7 bases). V was trimmed by 8 bases and J by 2 bases, leaving 13 bases between them. The CDR3 has 13 residues. Per germline, CDR1 MGHDK and CDR2 SYGVNS. The DNA of the CDR3 is TGTGCCAGCGGAGGGGGACAGACCTACGAGCAGTACTTC. Translation gives CASGGGQTYEQYF.

The V gene is TRBV5-1, the J gene TRBJ1-1; 8 nucleotides agree with TRBD1. After removal of 1 base from V and 0 bases from J, the junction contained 5 bases not matched to a gene. Germline V gives CDR1 SGHRS, CDR2 YFSETQ. The CDR3 runs 16 residues. The CDR3 spells CASSLQGAGVNTEAFF. In DNA form, the CDR3 reads TGCGCCAGCAGCTTGCAGGGGGCTGGGGTGAACACTGAAGCTTTCTTT.